This section outlines one TCR beta chain sequence together with its context. Genomic DNA from each subset was divided evenly over several immunoSEQ plates. Only in-frame clones appear in the TCRdb table, and some are missing; sequencing was by immunoSEQ multiplex PCR. The sample shows 2 million or so clones, over 85% of them seen only once. It was CD45RO-negative cells, positively selected for CCR7, that made up naive CD8 cells, with terminally differentiated effector memory CD45RA+ cells excluded. These data originate in a study of shared clonotypes between healthy human individuals. Germline CDR1 is MDHEN and CDR2 is SYDVKM. This CDR3 is 15 amino acids long. The V and J ends lost 6 bases and 5 bases, in that order; junction bases with no gene match: 11.

The rearrangement uses TRBV28 and TRBJ2-3; 7 bases line up with TRBD1. The TCR originated in a man younger than 35 in good health. Material for sequencing was naive CD8+ T cells sorted from blood. The CDR3 loop reads CASSPQGEPGDTQYF. The CDR3 DNA is TGTGCCAGCAGCCCCCAGGGGGAGCCCGGAGATACGCAGTATTTT.